This T cell receptor beta chain was recorded in a study of identical twins. Comments on this clonotype: Its specificity is not known.

The V gene lost 4 bases and the J gene lost 10 bases, with 8 bases spanning the gap. The CDR3 loop spans 12 amino acids. Per the germline V gene, CDR1 is MNHEY and CDR2 is SMNVEV (reference sequence). Whole-study findings and limits: With abundant cord blood beta clonotypes, insertions were fewer; memory repertoires showed no such pattern.

TCRdb called the 5' RACE reads again in MiXCR, with one record for every CDR3 protein. The sample lists more than 200,000 distinct CDR3 sequences; around 15% were seen once. The chain couples TRBV27 to TRBJ1-6; D is ambiguous. This sequence originates from a woman younger than 30 in good health. The sequencing sample was made of memory (CD45RO+) T cells sorted from blood. CDR3 sequence reads: CASSSPLSPLHF. CDR3 coding DNA: TGTGCCAGCAGTTCTCCCTTATCACCCCTCCACTTT.